Detailed here is one T cell receptor (beta chain). Original processing methods: Reference gene primer amplification gave estimated nucleated cell counts. Assay: immunoSEQ multiplex PCR; the TCRdb copy retains only in-frame clones and omits some. The D gene and trimming were derived from the DNA, and the V and J assignments and clone size from that table. The sample consists of 450,000 to 500,000 clones, 70% to 90% of them appearing once. This entry belongs to a study of blood T cell repertoires in COVID-19. Across the study: The samples span acute and convalescent COVID-19 from the United States, Italy and Spain.

The CDR3 spans 16 residues. Germline values: CDR1 MNHEY, CDR2 SVGAGI. The V and J ends lost 0 bases and 5 bases, in that order; junction bases with no gene match: 4. Sequencing was carried out using peripheral blood. The V gene is TRBV6-5, the J gene TRBJ2-1; TRBD2 aligns across 10 bases. This receptor was taken from a human donor in a cohort sampled during active COVID-19. Here the CDR3 DNA reads TGTGCCAGCAGTTACTCGAGCGGGAGGGCTAACAATGAGCAGTTCTTC. Its translation: CASSYSSGRANNEQFF.